One and the same sample provided the 4 T cell receptor beta chains below, sequenced in a study of CD8 T cells in Susac syndrome. cDNA came from about 0.5 to 1 ug RNA primed by random hexamers. One entry per CDR3 protein, called by TCRdb with MiXCR from the immunoSEQ multiplex PCR reads. The data hold some 450,000 distinct CDR3 sequences, with approximately 85% observed a single time. The sequenced material came from CD8+ T cells from PBMCs. The receptors stem from a human donor with multiple sclerosis.

The rearrangement joins TRBV13 to TRBJ1-1; no definite D call. The CDR3 contains 12 residues. Germline V gene sequence: CDR1 PRHDT, CDR2 FYEKMQ (reference sequence). Trimming stripped 5 bases from V and 5 bases from J, with 9 bases between. Here the CDR3 reads CASSLTTTEAFF. The CDR3 DNA reads as TGTGCCAGCAGCCTAACAACTACTGAAGCTTTCTTT.

This clonotype has only one observation. The chain links TRBV4-1 to TRBJ2-7; D is unclear. The CDR3 length is 15 residues. Germline lookup yields CDR1 MGHRA and CDR2 YSYEKL. Trimming took 0 bases from V and 0 from J, leaving 9 bases between them. The CDR3 sequence is CASSQDIGISYEQYF. CDR3 DNA sequence: TGCGCCAGCAGCCAAGATATAGGGATCTCCTACGAGCAGTACTTC.

The chain is built from TRBV5-1 and TRBJ2-7; 10 bases map to TRBD1. CDR3 length: 16 residues. Germline CDR1 is SGHRS and CDR2 is YFSETQ. After removal of 0 bases from V and 2 bases from J, the junction contained 5 bases not matched to a gene. The CDR3 DNA reads as TGCGCCAGCAGCTTGGACCCGGGACAGGGGACCTACGAGCAGTACTTC. Its protein product is CASSLDPGQGTYEQYF.

The chain recombines TRBV10-3 with TRBJ2-2, with D possibly matching TRBD2 (5 bases). The V end lost 3 bases, the J end lost 1 base, and 9 bases lay between the germline ends. The CDR3 spans 15 residues. Germline CDR1 and CDR2: ENHRY and SYGVKD. The CDR3 protein is CAISDRRENTGELFF. DNA for the CDR3: TGTGCCATCAGTGATCGTCGGGAGAACACCGGGGAGCTGTTTTTT.